One and the same sample provided the 25 T cell receptor beta chains below, sequenced in a study of T cells in Graves' hyperthyroidism and ophthalmopathy (dated by TCRdb to between 2018 and 2021). Library construction relied on multiplex PCR. Sequenced using an Illumina HiSeq 2000. TCR beta CDR3 regions were amplified from RNA transcripts. For the first round of RT-PCR on the TCR CDR3, the HTBI primer set was used together with the Qiagen OneStep RT-PCR kit. TCRdb itself trimmed the public reads at Q25 with fastp, ran MiXCR and retained productive beta chains. Rows are unified per CDR3 protein, each entry keeping the most common DNA and genes. This sample gives around 760,000 distinct CDR3 sequences in total; about a third of them show up just once. Roughly 31% of the sample belongs to the ten largest clones. Input material: blood. These receptors were collected from a middle-aged woman with Graves' hyperthyroidism.

There are many counts of this clonotype. This chain uses TRBV11-2 with TRBJ1-1; D is uncertain. In germline, CDR1 is SGHAT, CDR2 FQNNGV. The length of the CDR3 is 13 residues. The germline V and J ends were trimmed by 0 bases and 6 bases, with 8 bases remaining between them. CDR3 in amino acids: CASSLDPSSEAFF. CDR3 nucleotides: TGTGCCAGCAGCTTAGACCCATCTTCTGAAGCTTTCTTT.

About this clonotype itself: A read error may be the cause here, since a much bigger clone is one base away. The chain uses TRBV12-3 or TRBV12-4 and TRBJ2-5; D remains unclear. The CDR3 sequence is 13 residues long. With 3 bases removed from V and 6 bases from J, the gap between germline ends came to 11 bases. CDR3 sequence (DNA): TGTGCCAGCAGTTTTGGATGGCAAAAGACCCAGTACTTC. Translating gives CASSFGWQKTQYF.

Concerning this clonotype itself: This may come from a read error, since a much larger clone is one base off. The chain carries TRBV29-1 and TRBJ2-2; a weak D match, TRBD2 (6 bases). The CDR3 sequence is 15 residues long. Deletions cut 7 bases from V and 7 bases from J, with 22 bases between. Germline V lookup: CDR1 SQVTM, CDR2 ANQGSEA. The DNA of the CDR3 is TGCAGCGCTAGCCTCCCGGGAGAGTGGGACGGGGAGCTGTTTTTT. It is translated as CSASLPGEWDGELFF.

V is TRBV7-8 and J is TRBJ1-2; D is uncertain. V lost 4 bases and J lost 0, with 12 bases in between. The germline V gene has CDR1 SGHVS and CDR2 FQNEAQ. The CDR3 is 15 residues long. CDR3 in DNA: TGTGCCAGCAGCTCTTCCCTATCAACTAACTATGGCTACACCTTC. It is translated as CASSSSLSTNYGYTF.

As to this clonotype: This may be a read error, as it is one base from a much larger clone. The chain uses TRBV5-4 and TRBJ2-5; 7 nucleotides match TRBD2. In germline, CDR1 is SGHNT, CDR2 YYREEE (reference sequence). Trimming cost V 1 base and J 9 bases; bases outside gene matches: 12. CDR3 length: 15 residues. CDR3 loop: CASSLLAGDGEAQYF. The CDR3 DNA sequence: TGTGCCAGCAGCTTGTTGGCGGGAGACGGGGAGGCCCAGTACTTC.

In its sample, this clonotype was seen many times. V is TRBV20-1 and J is TRBJ2-7; maybe TRBD2 (5 bases). Germline V gene lookup returns CDR1 DFQATT and CDR2 SNEGSKA (reference sequence). The CDR3 spans 15 residues. V lost 0 bases and J 0 bases, leaving 12 bases between the germline ends. CDR3 nucleotides: TGCAGTGCTAGAGATCTGAGGGTGAGCTCCTACGAGCAGTACTTC. It specifies CSARDLRVSSYEQYF.

This clonotype was seen more than once but under ten times. Mismatch with germline at one junction end may stem from a read error. The V and J genes are TRBV10-3 and TRBJ2-7; D not resolved. Germline V gives CDR1 ENHRY, CDR2 SYGVKD. The CDR3 covers 13 residues. CDR3 sequence reads: CASSYSTLSEQYF. The CDR3, as DNA: TGTGCCAGCAGTTACTCCACTCTTTCCGAGCAGTACTTC.

The genes are TRBV25-1 and TRBJ2-5; TRBD2 aligns across 9 bases. Losses at the gene ends were 8 bases for V and 3 bases for J; bases not matched to a gene: 4. Germline CDR1 MGHDK, CDR2 SYGVNS. The CDR3 consists of 13 residues. The CDR3 protein is CASALAGKETQYF. CDR3 nucleotides: TGTGCCAGCGCCCTAGCGGGGAAAGAGACCCAGTACTTC.

This clonotype has a handful of counts. The chain has TRBV29-1 and TRBJ2-2; 11 bases line up with TRBD2. CDR1 is SQVTM, CDR2 ANQGSEA, per germline. The V segment lost 5 bases and the J segment 7 bases; nucleotides outside the gene matches: 9. This CDR3 region has 15 residues. CDR3 residues: CSVFLAGGPGGELFF. The CDR3 DNA reads as TGCAGCGTTTTCTTAGCGGGAGGGCCGGGCGGGGAGCTGTTTTTT.

This rearrangement joins TRBV9 to TRBJ1-1; 9 bases align to TRBD1. This CDR3 spans 16 amino acids. V trimming: 3 bases; J trimming: 8 bases; junction bases outside the gene matches: 14. CDR1 and CDR2 (germline): SGDLS, YYNGEE. The CDR3 coding sequence is TGTGCCAGCAGCGCAGATGGGACAGGGCTTTTTAGCGAAGCTTTCTTT. This encodes CASSADGTGLFSEAFF.

On this clonotype: It may be a read error: a sequence one base away is much more abundant. Lacking the conserved final phenylalanine or tryptophan, this CDR3 likely reflects a read error. The rearrangement joins TRBV10-3 to TRBJ1-1; D is undetermined. The CDR3 covers 12 residues. The germline V gene encodes CDR1 ENHRY and CDR2 SYGVKD. This CDR3 reads CASSYSDTEAFS. CDR3 DNA: TGTGCCAGCAGTTACTCGGACACTGAAGCTTTCTCT.

This clonotype was seen many times. The rearrangement uses TRBV19 and TRBJ2-5, with 8 bases lining up with TRBD2. This CDR3 has 15 amino acids. The V and J ends lost 7 bases and 2 bases, in that order; junction bases with no gene match: 9. Germline CDR1 reads LNHDA; CDR2 reads SQIVND (reference sequence). The CDR3 protein is CASTPSAGGQETQYF. The CDR3, as DNA: TGTGCCAGTACCCCAAGTGCGGGGGGTCAAGAGACCCAGTACTTC. The entire variable domain, with the rest obtained from reference TRBV19 and TRBJ2-5, is as follows: DGGITQSPKYLFRKEGQNVTLSCEQNLNHDAMYWYRQDPGQGLRLIYYSQIVNDFQKGDIAEGYSVSREKKESFPLTVTSAQKNPTAFYLCASTPSAGGQETQYFGPGTRLLVL.

The chain uses TRBV7-9 and TRBJ1-3; maybe TRBD1 (5 bases). CDR3 length equals 18 residues. The germline CDR1 and CDR2 sequences are SEHNR and FQNEAQ (reference sequence). V was cut by 4 bases and J by 2 bases, with 21 bases left in between. The CDR3 here is CASSYPFSGTGPGNTIYF. CDR3 coding DNA: TGTGCCAGCAGCTACCCATTTTCAGGGACTGGACCTGGAAACACCATATATTTT.

As regards this clonotype: The junction differs from germline at one of its ends, possibly a read error. The CDR3 sequence: CASRNPGELFF. Written as DNA, the CDR3 is TGTGCCAGTAGGAACCCCGGGGAGCTGTTTTTT. The rearrangement links TRBV10-3 to TRBJ2-2; no reliable D call. The CDR3 length is 11 residues. CDR1 is ENHRY, CDR2 SYGVKD, per germline.

The chain combines TRBV7-2 with TRBJ2-7; 7 bases align to TRBD2. Matching the DNA end better, TRBJ2-1 makes the J call doubtful. The CDR3 runs to 11 residues. Germline V lookup: CDR1 SGHTA, CDR2 FQGNSA. DNA of the CDR3: TGTGCCAGCAGCCCAGCGGGGAGGCAGTTCTTC. This codes for CASSPAGRQFF.

Concerning this clonotype itself: In this CDR3 the conserved last residue, phenylalanine or tryptophan, is missing, so a read error is likely. The V and J genes are TRBV19 and TRBJ1-1; 9 positions match TRBD1. The CDR3 has 15 amino acids. Losses at the gene ends were 6 bases for V and 4 bases for J; bases not matched to a gene: 9. Germline CDR1 LNHDA, CDR2 SQIVND (reference sequence). This CDR3 reads CASRTQGAQRTEAFL. The CDR3 DNA reads TGTGCCAGTAGGACACAGGGGGCGCAGCGCACTGAAGCTTTCCTT.

The genes are TRBV5-1 and TRBJ1-4, with D maybe TRBD1 (6 bases). Germline CDR1 is SGHRS and CDR2 is YFSETQ. The CDR3 extends over 14 amino acids. Trimming removed 1 base from V and 5 bases from J, with 9 bases in between. CDR3 bases: TGCGCCAGCAGCTTGATACAGGGAAATGAAAAACTGTTTTTT. This gives the protein CASSLIQGNEKLFF. The full variable domain, in which reference TRBV5-1 and TRBJ1-4 provide the parts outside the CDR3, is KAGVTQTPRYLIKTRGQQVTLSCSPISGHRSVSWYQQTPGQGLQFLFEYFSETQRNKGNFPGRFSGRQFSNSRSEMNVSTLELGDSALYLCASSLIQGNEKLFFGSGTQLSVL.

This clonotype occurred a few times. V and J are TRBV5-4 and TRBJ2-2; D tentatively reads TRBD1 or TRBD2 (6 bases each). CDR3 length equals 15 residues. Trimming pared 2 bases from V and 1 base from J, leaving 9 bases between. Germline V lookup: CDR1 SGHNT, CDR2 YYREEE (reference sequence). CDR3 sequence reads: CASSFGGRNTGELFF. As DNA, the CDR3 is TGTGCCAGCAGCTTTGGGGGGCGGAACACCGGGGAGCTGTTTTTT.

This chain joins TRBV30 and TRBJ2-2; TRBD2 is a possible D gene (5 bases). This CDR3 spans 14 amino acids. With 5 bases removed from V and 0 bases from J, the gap between germline ends came to 10 bases. Germline CDR1 reads GTSNPN; CDR2 reads SVGIG (reference sequence). CDR3 sequence reads: CAWAGPPNTGELFF. CDR3 DNA: TGTGCCTGGGCGGGCCCCCCGAACACCGGGGAGCTGTTTTTT.

The sample holds a few counts of this clonotype. The V call is TRBV5-6, the J call TRBJ1-1, with 11 bases lining up with TRBD1. Germline CDR1 and CDR2: SGHDT and YYEEEE. V trimming: 4 bases; J trimming: 7 bases; junction bases outside the gene matches: 9. The CDR3 is 15 residues long. CDR3 sequence: CASSPWTGGFGEAFF. The CDR3 DNA follows: TGTGCCAGCAGCCCTTGGACAGGGGGCTTTGGTGAAGCTTTCTTT.

The V and J genes are TRBV19 and TRBJ2-7, with 8 bases that match TRBD1. CDR1 and CDR2 (germline): LNHDA, SQIVND (reference sequence). The CDR3 extends over 16 amino acids. The J segment lost 2 bases and the V segment lost 4 bases, leaving 10 bases of the junction unmatched. The CDR3 DNA reads as TGTGCCAGTAGTACCCGACAGGGGATCTTTACCTACGAGCAGTACTTC. It encodes CASSTRQGIFTYEQYF.

There are a few counts of this clonotype. This chain joins TRBV5-8 and TRBJ1-2, with 8 bases identical to TRBD1. Trimming cost V 3 bases and J 6 bases; bases outside gene matches: 7. The CDR3 extends over 14 amino acids. Per germline, CDR1 SGHTS and CDR2 YDEGEE. The CDR3 region has the DNA TGTGCCAGCAGCTGGACAGGGACTGGGAATGGCTACACCTTC. Protein sequence: CASSWTGTGNGYTF.

This clonotype was seen many times. At one boundary the junction diverges from the germline segment, which might be a read error. This chain connects TRBV5-8 to TRBJ1-2, with 7 bases lining up with TRBD1. The CDR3 runs 11 residues. Germline V lookup: CDR1 SGHTS, CDR2 YDEGEE. CDR3 sequence reads: CASSLSGQPLF. In nucleotides, the CDR3 is TGTGCCAGCAGCTTGTCGGGACAGCCCCTATTC.

The chain uses TRBV10-3 and TRBJ1-3; D call uncertain. Between the trimmed V and J ends, which lost 3 bases and 0 bases, there was a span of 6 bases. The germline gives CDR1 ENHRY, CDR2 SYGVKD. There are 14 residues in the CDR3. DNA for the CDR3: TGTGCCATCAGTGACGGCGGCTCTGGAAACACCATATATTTT. This codes for CAISDGGSGNTIYF.

This clonotype was counted many times. This chain joins TRBV15 and TRBJ2-5; D is undetermined. The V end lost 1 base, the J end lost 5 bases, and 11 bases lay between the germline ends. The CDR3 spans 14 residues. Germline V CDR1 and CDR2: LNHNV, YYDKDF (reference sequence). The CDR3 DNA sequence: TGTGCCACCAGCAGAGTTCTGGTGGAGGAGACCCAGTACTTC. Translation: CATSRVLVEETQYF.